This entry is about one T cell receptor (beta chain). The data stem from a study of tumor-infiltrating lymphocytes in oesophageal squamous cell carcinoma. Per the germline V gene, CDR1 is SGHTA and CDR2 is FQGNSA. V shed 7 bases, J shed 7 bases, and the junction held 10 bases outside the gene matches. The CDR3 consists of 15 residues. TCRdb fed the PCR reads into MiXCR, producing one record per CDR3 protein. The sample records 23,000 or so distinct CDR3 sequences, 30% to 40% being singletons. Sequencing was performed on esophageal tumor tissue. The clonotype originates from a male donor with esophageal squamous cell carcinoma. The chain joins TRBV7-2 to TRBJ1-6; 7 positions match TRBD1. CDR3 in DNA: TGTGCCAGCAACTCGATGACAGGGAGCAATTCACCCCTCCACTTT. Residues: CASNSMTGSNSPLHF. Drawing the rest from reference TRBV7-2 and TRBJ1-6, the complete variable domain is GAGVSQSPSNKVTEKGKDVELRCDPISGHTALYWYRQSLGQGLEFLIYFQGNSAPDKSGLPSDRFSAERTGGSVSTLTIQRTQQEDSAVYLCASNSMTGSNSPLHFGNGTRLTVT.